The T cell receptor (beta chain) under discussion was sequenced for a study of blood T cell repertoires in COVID-19. As for the study in general: Acute and convalescent COVID-19 samples came from the United States, Italy and Spain. T cells, B-cell-depleted T cells, or PBMCs provided the cDNA or gDNA that served as material.

Germline CDR1 is MDHEN and CDR2 is SYDVKM. Trimming took 2 bases from V and 4 from J, leaving 5 bases between them. This CDR3 comprises 12 residues. As handled by the study authors: Scientists estimated how many nucleated cells there were by amplifying reference gene primers. Generated by immunoSEQ multiplex PCR, the TCRdb table keeps only in-frame clones and is missing some. Clone size and V and J calls were adopted from that table, with D and trimming inferred from the DNA. This sample has 150,000 to 200,000 clones, with 81% found just once. The genes are TRBV28 and TRBJ2-5, with D uncertain. Sequenced input: peripheral blood. This sequence was found in a man aged 55 to 69 with active or convalescent COVID-19. The CDR3 DNA follows: TGTGCCAGCAGTTTAGTCGGAGAGACCCAGTACTTC. Translating gives CASSLVGETQYF.